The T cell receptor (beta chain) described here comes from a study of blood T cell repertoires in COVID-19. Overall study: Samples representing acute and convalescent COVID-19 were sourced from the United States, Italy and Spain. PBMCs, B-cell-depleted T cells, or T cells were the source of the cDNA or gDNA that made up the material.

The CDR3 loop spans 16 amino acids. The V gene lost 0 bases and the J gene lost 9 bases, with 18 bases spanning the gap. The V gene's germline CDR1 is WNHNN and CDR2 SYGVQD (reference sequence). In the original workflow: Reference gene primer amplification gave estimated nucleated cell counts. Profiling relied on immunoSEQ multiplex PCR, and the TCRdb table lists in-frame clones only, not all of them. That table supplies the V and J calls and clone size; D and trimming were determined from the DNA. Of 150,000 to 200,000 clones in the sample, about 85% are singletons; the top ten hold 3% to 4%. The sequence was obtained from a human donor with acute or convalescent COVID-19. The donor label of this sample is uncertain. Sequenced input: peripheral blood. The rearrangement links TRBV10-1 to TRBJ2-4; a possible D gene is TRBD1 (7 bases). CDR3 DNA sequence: TGCGCCAGCAGTGAGTCGGCAGGGGGGAGGATGGGCATTCAGTACTTC. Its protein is CASSESAGGRMGIQYF.